This is a list of T cell receptor beta chains from one sample in a study of cytomegalovirus exposure and HLA in healthy donors. Libraries were prepared by immunoSEQ multiplex PCR; TCRdb keeps only in-frame clonotypes and omits some of them. The table lists about 150,000 clones, less than 10% of them singletons, with 1.8% in the top ten. What was sequenced was PBMCs. The receptor source for this set is a man in his fifties in good health and CMV-seronegative. Both conserved end residues are part of each CDR3.

V gene	CDR3 length	J gene	CDR3 protein
TRBV7-2	12	TRBJ2-3	CASSLVFNGQYF
TRBV2	13	TRBJ1-1	CASRVTGGTEAFF
TRBV4-1	17	TRBJ2-7	CASSQEAPRGLGYEQYF
TRBV27	15	TRBJ2-1	CASSGLAGNYNEQFF
TRBV7-9	15	TRBJ1-2	CASSRGQGALYGYTF
TRBV12-5	18	TRBJ2-7	CASGLVLEGQGASYEQYF
TRBV7-3	13	TRBJ2-7	CASSLRRNYEQYF
TRBV28	12	TRBJ1-2	CASSLQGLGYTF
TRBV2	15	TRBJ2-3	CASSRDRQFTDTQYF
TRBV9	15	TRBJ2-7	CASSAGAIRHYEQYF
TRBV5-1	13	TRBJ2-7	CASSRDRGYEQYF
TRBV6-6	15	TRBJ2-5	CASSYQTGGGETQYF
TRBV28	14	TRBJ1-4	CASSFGTGVEKLFF
TRBV28	15	TRBJ2-7	CASRATGDRYHEQYF
TRBV7-3	13	TRBJ2-2	CASSPVGAGELFF
TRBV6-5	13	TRBJ2-3	CASSPGVADTQYF
TRBV4-2	17	TRBJ2-2	CASSARAQGVLTGELFF
TRBV27	16	TRBJ1-1	CASSPYRGGYRTEAFF
TRBV6-8	15	TRBJ1-2	CASSSLGTGGLGYTF
TRBV7-2	13	TRBJ1-1	CASSARDRRTAFF
TRBV4-1	14	TRBJ1-4	CASSPGFGNEKLFF
TRBV27	13	TRBJ2-5	CASSLFLGMNQYF
TRBV9	14	TRBJ1-2	CASSIGQGPDGYTF
TRBV30	14	TRBJ1-3	CAWAKGSAGNTIYF
TRBV7-2	14	TRBJ2-7	CASSSYPRTYEQYF
TRBV9	13	TRBJ2-5	CDRSGIGGETQYF
TRBV5-4	12	TRBJ2-1	CASSSDSNEQFF
TRBV27	15	TRBJ2-3	CASSLSQAVTDTQYF
TRBV21-1	17	TRBJ2-2	CASSKEGQGARTGELFF
TRBV9	13	TRBJ1-1	CASSGSSGTEAFF
TRBV28	14	TRBJ2-6	CASSRRRGANVLTF
TRBV5-1	15	TRBJ1-5	CASSLGQGNNQPQHF
TRBV6-1	14	TRBJ1-1	CASSEAGRGTEAFF
TRBV28	15	TRBJ2-7	CASSASGTGLYEQYF
TRBV5-3	17	TRBJ1-2	CARSSNQNRKTNYGYTF
TRBV28	15	TRBJ2-5	CASNSPGAAGETQYF
TRBV7-3	15	TRBJ2-1	CASSLTGLSYNEQFF
TRBV6-6	14	TRBJ1-3	CASRGRDSGNTIYF
TRBV27	15	TRBJ2-3	CASSISSGAADTQYF
TRBV2	16	TRBJ2-2	CASGKGGRGMTGELFF
TRBV6-1	14	TRBJ2-3	CASILAGGTDTQYF
TRBV30	13	TRBJ1-2	CAWSGDRGRGYTF